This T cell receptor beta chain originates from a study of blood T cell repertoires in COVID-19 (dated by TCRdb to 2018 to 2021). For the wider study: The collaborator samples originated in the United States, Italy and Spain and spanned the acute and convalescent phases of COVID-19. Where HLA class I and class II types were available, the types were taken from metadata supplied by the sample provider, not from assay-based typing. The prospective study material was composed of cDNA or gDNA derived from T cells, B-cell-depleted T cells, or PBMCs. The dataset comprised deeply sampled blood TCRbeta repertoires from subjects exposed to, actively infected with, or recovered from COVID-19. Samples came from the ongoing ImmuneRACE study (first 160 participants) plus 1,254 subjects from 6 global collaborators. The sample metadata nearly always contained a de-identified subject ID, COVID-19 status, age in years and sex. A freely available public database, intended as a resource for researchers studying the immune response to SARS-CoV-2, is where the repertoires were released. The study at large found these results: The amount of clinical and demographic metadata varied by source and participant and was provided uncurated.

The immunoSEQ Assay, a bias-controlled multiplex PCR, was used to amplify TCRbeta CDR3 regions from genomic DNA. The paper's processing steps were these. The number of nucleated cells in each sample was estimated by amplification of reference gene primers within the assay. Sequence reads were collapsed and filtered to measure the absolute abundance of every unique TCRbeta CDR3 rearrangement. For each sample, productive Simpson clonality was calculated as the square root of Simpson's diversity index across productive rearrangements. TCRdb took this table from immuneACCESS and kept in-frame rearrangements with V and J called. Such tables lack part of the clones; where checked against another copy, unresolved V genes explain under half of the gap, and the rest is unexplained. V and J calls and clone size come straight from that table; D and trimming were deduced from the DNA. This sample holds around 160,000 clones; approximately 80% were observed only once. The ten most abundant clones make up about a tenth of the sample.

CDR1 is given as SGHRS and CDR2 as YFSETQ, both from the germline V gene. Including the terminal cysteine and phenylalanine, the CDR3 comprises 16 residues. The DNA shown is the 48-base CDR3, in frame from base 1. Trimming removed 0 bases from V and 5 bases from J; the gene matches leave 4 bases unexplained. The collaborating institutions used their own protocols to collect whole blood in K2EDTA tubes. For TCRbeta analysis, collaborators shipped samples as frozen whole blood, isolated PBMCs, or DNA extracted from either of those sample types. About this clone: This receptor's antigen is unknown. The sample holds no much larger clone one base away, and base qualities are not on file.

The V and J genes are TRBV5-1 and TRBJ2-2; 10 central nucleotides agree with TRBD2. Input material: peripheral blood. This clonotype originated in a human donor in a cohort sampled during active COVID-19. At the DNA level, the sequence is TGCGCCAGCAGCTTGGACCTAGCGGGAGTAACCGGGGAGCTGTTTTTT. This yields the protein CASSLDLAGVTGELFF.